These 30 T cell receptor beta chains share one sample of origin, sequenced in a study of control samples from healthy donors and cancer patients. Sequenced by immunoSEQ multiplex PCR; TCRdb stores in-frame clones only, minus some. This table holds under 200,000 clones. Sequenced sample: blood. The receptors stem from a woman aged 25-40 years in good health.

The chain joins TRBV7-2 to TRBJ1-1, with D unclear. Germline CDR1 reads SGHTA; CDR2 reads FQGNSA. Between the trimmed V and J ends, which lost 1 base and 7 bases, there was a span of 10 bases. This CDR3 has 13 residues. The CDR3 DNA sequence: TGTGCCAGCAGCTTAGAAAGGCGGGTTGAAGCTTTCTTT. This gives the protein CASSLERRVEAFF.

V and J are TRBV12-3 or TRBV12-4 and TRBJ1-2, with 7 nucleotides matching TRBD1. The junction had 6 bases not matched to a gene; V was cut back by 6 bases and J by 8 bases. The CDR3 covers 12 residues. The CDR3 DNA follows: TGTGCCAGCAGCCGACAGGGTGGCGGCTACACCTTC. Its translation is CASSRQGGGYTF.

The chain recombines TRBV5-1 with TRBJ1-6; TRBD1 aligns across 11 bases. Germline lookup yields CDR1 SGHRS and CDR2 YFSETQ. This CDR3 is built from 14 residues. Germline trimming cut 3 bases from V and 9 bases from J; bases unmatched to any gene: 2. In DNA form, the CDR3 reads TGCGCCAGCAGCTCGGGACAGGGGGTTTCACCCCTCCACTTT. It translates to CASSSGQGVSPLHF.

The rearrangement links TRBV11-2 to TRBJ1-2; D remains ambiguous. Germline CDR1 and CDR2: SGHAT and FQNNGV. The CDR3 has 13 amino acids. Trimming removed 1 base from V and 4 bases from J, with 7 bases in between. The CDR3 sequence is CASSLVHTYGYTF. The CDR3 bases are TGTGCCAGCAGCTTAGTGCACACCTATGGCTACACCTTC.

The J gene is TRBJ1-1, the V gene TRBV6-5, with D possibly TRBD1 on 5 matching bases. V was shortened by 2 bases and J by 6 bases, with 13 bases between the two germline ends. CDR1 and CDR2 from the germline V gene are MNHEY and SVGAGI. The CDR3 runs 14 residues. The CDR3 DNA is TGTGCCAGCAGTTACGACGGGGCATGGCCTGAAGCTTTCTTT. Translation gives CASSYDGAWPEAFF.

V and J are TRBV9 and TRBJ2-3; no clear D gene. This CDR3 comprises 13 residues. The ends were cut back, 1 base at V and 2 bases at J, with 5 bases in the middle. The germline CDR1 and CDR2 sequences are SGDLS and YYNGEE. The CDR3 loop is CASSVMDTDTQYF. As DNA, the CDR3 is TGTGCCAGCAGCGTAATGGACACAGATACGCAGTATTTT.

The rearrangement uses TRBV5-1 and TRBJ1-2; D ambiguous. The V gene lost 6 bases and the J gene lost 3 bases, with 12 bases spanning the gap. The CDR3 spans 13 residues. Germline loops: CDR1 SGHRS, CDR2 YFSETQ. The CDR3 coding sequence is TGCGCCAGCAAGAGTTCTCAACACTATGGCTACACCTTC. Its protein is CASKSSQHYGYTF.

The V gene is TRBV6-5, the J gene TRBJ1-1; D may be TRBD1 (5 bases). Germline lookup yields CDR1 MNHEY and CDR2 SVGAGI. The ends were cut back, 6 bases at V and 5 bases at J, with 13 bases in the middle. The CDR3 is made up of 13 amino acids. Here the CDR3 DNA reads TGTGCCAGCAGAATTCAGGGTGGAACTGAAGCTTTCTTT. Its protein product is CASRIQGGTEAFF.

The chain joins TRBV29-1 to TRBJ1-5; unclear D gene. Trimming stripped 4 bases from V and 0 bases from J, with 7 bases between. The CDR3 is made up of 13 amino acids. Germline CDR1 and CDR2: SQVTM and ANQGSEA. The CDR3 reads CSVGQFSNQPQHF. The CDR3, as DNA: TGCAGCGTTGGTCAGTTTAGCAATCAGCCCCAGCATTTT.

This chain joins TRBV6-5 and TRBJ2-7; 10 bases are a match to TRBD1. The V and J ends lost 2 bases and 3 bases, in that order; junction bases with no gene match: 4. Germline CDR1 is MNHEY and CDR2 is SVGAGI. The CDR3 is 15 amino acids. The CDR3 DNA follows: TGTGCCAGCAGTTACCAAAGGACAGGGGGCTACGAGCAGTACTTC. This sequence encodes CASSYQRTGGYEQYF.

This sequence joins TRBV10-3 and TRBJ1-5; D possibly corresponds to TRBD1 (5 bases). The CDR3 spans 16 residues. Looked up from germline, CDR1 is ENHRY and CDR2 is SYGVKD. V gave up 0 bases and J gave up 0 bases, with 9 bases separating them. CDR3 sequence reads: CAISESGGSSNQPQHF. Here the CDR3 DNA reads TGTGCCATCAGTGAGTCTGGGGGTTCTAGCAATCAGCCCCAGCATTTT.

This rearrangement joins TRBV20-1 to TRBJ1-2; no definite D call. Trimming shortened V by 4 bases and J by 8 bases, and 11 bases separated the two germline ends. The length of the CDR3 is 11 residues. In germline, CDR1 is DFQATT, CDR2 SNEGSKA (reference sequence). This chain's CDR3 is CSAKDQGGYTF. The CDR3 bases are TGCAGTGCTAAGGACCAAGGGGGCTACACCTTC.

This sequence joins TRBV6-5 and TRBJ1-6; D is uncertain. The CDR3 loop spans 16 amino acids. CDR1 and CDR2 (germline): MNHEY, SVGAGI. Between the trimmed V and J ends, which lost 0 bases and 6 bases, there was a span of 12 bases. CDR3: CASSYSIGPLNSPLHF. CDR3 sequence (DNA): TGTGCCAGCAGTTACTCGATCGGGCCACTTAATTCACCCCTCCACTTT.

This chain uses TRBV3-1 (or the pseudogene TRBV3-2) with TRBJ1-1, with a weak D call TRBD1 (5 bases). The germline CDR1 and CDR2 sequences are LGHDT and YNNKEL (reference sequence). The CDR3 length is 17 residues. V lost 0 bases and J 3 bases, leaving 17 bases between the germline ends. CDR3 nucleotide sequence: TGTGCCAGCAGCCAAGAAGGGGCCATACTACCGTACACTGAAGCTTTCTTT. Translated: CASSQEGAILPYTEAFF.

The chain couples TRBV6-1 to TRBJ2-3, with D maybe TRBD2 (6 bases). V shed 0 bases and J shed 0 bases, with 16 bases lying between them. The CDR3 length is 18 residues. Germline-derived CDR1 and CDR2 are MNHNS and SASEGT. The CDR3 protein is CASSEAHGGRPSTDTQYF. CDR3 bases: TGTGCCAGCAGTGAAGCGCACGGGGGACGCCCTAGCACAGATACGCAGTATTTT.

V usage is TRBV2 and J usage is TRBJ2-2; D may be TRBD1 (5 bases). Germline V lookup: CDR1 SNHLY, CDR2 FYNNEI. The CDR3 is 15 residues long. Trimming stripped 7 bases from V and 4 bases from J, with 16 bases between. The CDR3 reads CASIGYAGLTGELFF. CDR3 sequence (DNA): TGTGCCAGCATCGGTTACGCAGGGCTCACCGGGGAGCTGTTTTTT.

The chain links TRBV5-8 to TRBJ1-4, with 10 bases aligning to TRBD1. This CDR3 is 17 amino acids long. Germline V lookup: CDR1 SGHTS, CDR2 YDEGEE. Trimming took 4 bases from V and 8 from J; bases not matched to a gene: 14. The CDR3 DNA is TGTGCCAGCAGCCCGGGACAGGGGAACCTTCTGGGCGAAAAACTGTTTTTT. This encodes CASSPGQGNLLGEKLFF.

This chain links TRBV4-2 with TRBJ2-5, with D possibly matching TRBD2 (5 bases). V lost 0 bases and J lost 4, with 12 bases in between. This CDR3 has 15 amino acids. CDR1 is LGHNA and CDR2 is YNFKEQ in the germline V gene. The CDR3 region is CASSQDGAGRETQYF. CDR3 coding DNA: TGTGCCAGCAGCCAAGACGGTGCGGGTAGAGAGACCCAGTACTTC.

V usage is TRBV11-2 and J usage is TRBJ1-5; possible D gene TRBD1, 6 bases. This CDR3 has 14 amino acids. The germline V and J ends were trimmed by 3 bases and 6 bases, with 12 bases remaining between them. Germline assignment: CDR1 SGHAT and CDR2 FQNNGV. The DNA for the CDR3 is TGTGCCAGCAGCTTGGCGGGGGGCGTTCAGCCCCAGCATTTT. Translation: CASSLAGGVQPQHF.

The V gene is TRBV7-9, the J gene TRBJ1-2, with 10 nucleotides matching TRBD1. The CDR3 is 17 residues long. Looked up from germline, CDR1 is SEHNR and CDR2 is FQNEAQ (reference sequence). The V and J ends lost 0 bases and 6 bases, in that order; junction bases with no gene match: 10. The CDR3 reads CASSLAGGTGDTNGYTF. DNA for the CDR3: TGTGCCAGCAGCTTAGCGGGGGGGACAGGGGATACGAATGGCTACACCTTC.

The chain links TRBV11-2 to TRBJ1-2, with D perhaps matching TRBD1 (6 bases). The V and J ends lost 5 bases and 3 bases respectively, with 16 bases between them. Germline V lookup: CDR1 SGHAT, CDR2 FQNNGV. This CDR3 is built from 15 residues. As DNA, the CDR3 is TGTGCCAGCAGCCGCACCTACAGGGAATACTATGGCTACACCTTC. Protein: CASSRTYREYYGYTF.

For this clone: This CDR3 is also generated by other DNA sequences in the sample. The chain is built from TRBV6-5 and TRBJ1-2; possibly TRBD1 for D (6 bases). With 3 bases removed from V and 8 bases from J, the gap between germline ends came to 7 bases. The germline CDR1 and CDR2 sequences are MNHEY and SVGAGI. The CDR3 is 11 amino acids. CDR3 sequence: CASSYGGGYTF. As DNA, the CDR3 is TGTGCCAGCAGTTATGGGGGCGGCTACACCTTC.

The CDR3 is CASSPTGRETQYF. DNA of the CDR3: TGTGCCAGCTCACCGACAGGGCGGGAGACCCAGTACTTC. V and J are TRBV18 and TRBJ2-5; 7 bases agree with TRBD1. V lost 3 bases to trimming and J lost 5 bases; unmatched junction nucleotides: 3. Germline V lookup: CDR1 KGHSH, CDR2 LQKENI. This CDR3 contains 13 residues.

This CDR3 is CATRVETGNTEAFF. The CDR3 DNA reads as TGTGCCACTCGGGTGGAAACAGGGAACACTGAAGCTTTCTTT. The rearrangement uses TRBV2 and TRBJ1-1; D may be TRBD1 (5 bases). Between the trimmed V and J ends, which lost 10 bases and 1 base, there was a span of 16 bases. Germline CDR1 is SNHLY and CDR2 is FYNNEI. This CDR3 has 14 residues.

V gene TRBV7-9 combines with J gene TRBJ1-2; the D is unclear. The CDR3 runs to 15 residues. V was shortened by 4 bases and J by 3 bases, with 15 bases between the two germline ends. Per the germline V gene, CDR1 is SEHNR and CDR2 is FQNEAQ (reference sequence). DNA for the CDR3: TGTGCCAGCAGCTCGATACGGAGATTGGACTATGGCTACACCTTC. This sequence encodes CASSSIRRLDYGYTF.

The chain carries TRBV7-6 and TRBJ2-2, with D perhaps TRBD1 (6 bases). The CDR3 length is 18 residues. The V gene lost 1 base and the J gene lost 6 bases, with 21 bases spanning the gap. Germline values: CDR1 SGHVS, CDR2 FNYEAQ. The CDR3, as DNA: TGTGCCAGCAGCTTAGTTTCAGGGGTGGACGTGAGAGCCGGGGAGCTGTTTTTT. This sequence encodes CASSLVSGVDVRAGELFF.

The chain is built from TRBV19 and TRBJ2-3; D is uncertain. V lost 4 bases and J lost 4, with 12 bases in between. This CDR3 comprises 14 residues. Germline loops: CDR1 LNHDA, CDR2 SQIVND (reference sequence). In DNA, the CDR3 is TGTGCCAGTAGTACGCTTAACGGCCCAGATACGCAGTATTTT. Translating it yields CASSTLNGPDTQYF.

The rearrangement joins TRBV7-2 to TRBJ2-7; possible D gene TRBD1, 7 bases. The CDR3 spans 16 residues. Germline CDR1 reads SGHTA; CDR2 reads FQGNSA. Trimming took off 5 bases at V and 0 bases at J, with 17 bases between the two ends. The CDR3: CASSDPGGRNSYEQYF. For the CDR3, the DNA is TGTGCCAGCAGCGACCCAGGGGGGAGAAACTCCTACGAGCAGTACTTC.

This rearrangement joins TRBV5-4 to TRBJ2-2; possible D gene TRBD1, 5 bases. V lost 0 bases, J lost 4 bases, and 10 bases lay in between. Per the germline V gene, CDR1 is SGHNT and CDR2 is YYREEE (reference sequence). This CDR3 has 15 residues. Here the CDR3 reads CASSLGGRATGELFF. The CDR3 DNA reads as TGTGCCAGCAGCTTGGGGGGCAGGGCCACCGGGGAGCTGTTTTTT.

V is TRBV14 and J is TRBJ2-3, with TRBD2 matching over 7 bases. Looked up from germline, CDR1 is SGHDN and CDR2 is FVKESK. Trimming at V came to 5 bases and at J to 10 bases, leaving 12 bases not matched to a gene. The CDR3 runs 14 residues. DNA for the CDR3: TGTGCCAGCAGCTCACTAGCGATGTATAATGCGCAGTATTTT. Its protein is CASSSLAMYNAQYF.